The 2 T cell receptor beta chains given below trace back to one sample, sequenced in a study of lymphopenia after photon versus proton radiotherapy. TCRdb's copy holds only in-frame clones and misses some; the assay was immunoSEQ multiplex PCR. The top ten hold 18% of the sample, which has 20,000 to 25,000 clones, less than 85% seen once. The specimen was peripheral blood, collected from a patient treated with photon-based radiotherapy. All receptors derive from a man in his 60s with pancreatic cancer.

The chain is built from TRBV6-5 and TRBJ1-3; 11 positions match TRBD1. There are 15 residues in the CDR3. Germline V gene sequence: CDR1 MNHEY, CDR2 SVGAGI. The J segment lost 7 bases and the V segment lost 0 bases, leaving 2 bases of the junction unmatched. CDR3 sequence reads: CASSYSGTGGNTIYF. The CDR3 nucleotides are TGTGCCAGCAGTTACTCCGGGACAGGGGGTAACACCATATATTTT.

The rearrangement joins TRBV11-3 to TRBJ2-1; 9 positions match TRBD2. The CDR3 runs to 16 residues. V lost 5 bases and J lost 3; bases outside the gene matches: 8. Looked up from germline, CDR1 is SGHNT and CDR2 is YENEEA. The CDR3 DNA reads as TGTGCCAGCAGCCCCCGTGGAGCGGGGGGCTACAATGAGCAGTTCTTC. This sequence encodes CASSPRGAGGYNEQFF.